A single T cell receptor (beta chain) is shown here with its context. This specimen comes from a study of OX40 agonist ivuxolimab in advanced cancers. As for the study in general: Eligibility admitted prior anti-PD-1, anti-PD-L1 or anti-CTLA-4 therapy; 40% had some.

TCRdb keeps only in-frame clones here, not all; method: immunoSEQ multiplex PCR. The sample includes 150,000 to 170,000 clones, 94% of them seen just once. The CDR3 loop spans 14 amino acids. Germline V lookup: CDR1 LGHNA, CDR2 YSLEER. The germline V and J ends were trimmed by 1 base and 2 bases, with 9 bases remaining between them. This clonotype was obtained from an adult with an advanced solid tumor such as melanoma, head and neck, liver or kidney cancer. Specimen: CD4+ or CD8+ T cells sorted from blood, collected in a trial of the OX40 agonist ivuxolimab. V and J are TRBV4-3 and TRBJ2-7, with D perhaps matching TRBD1 (5 bases). This CDR3 reads CASSQGPGTYEQYF. The CDR3 nucleotides read TGCGCCAGCAGCCAAGGTCCAGGGACCTACGAGCAGTACTTC.